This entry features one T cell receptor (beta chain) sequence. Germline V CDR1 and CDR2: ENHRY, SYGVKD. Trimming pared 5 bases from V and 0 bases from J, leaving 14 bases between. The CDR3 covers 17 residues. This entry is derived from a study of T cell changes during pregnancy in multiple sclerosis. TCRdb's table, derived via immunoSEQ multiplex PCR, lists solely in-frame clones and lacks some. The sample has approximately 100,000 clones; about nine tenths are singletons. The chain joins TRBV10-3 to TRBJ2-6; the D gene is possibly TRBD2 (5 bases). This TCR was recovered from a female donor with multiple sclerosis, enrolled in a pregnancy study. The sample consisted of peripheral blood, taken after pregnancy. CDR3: CAISREGGLSGANVLTF. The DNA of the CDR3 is TGTGCCATCAGTCGTGAGGGTGGGCTCTCTGGGGCCAACGTCCTGACTTTC.